The 27 T cell receptor beta chains given below trace back to one sample, sequenced in a study of human thymus T cells. Repertoires were generated with immunoSEQ multiplex PCR, while TCRdb's copy carries only in-frame clones and drops some. Of fewer than 85,000 clones in the sample, over 85% were seen once. It was from resections taken during corrective heart surgery that the thymus tissue came. What was sequenced was thymus tissue. These TCRs come from a girl less than two years old with a congenital heart defect but otherwise immunologically healthy.

V usage is TRBV6-5 and J usage is TRBJ1-2; D remains ambiguous. The CDR3 is made up of 13 amino acids. Germline CDR1 is MNHEY and CDR2 is SVGAGI. The V and J ends lost 5 bases and 4 bases respectively, with 11 bases between them. The CDR3 region is CASSIYGSYGYTF. DNA of the CDR3: TGTGCCAGCAGTATCTACGGGAGCTATGGCTACACCTTC.

The chain couples TRBV27 to TRBJ2-7; D gene ambiguous. V was trimmed by 7 bases and J by 4 bases, leaving 17 bases between them. CDR3 length: 14 residues. Germline-derived CDR1 and CDR2 are MNHEY and SMNVEV (reference sequence). The CDR3 loop is CASTGLNGPYEQYF. The CDR3 DNA reads as TGTGCCAGCACCGGCCTAAATGGGCCTTACGAGCAGTACTTC.

V is TRBV29-1 and J is TRBJ2-3; 13 bases map to TRBD2. The CDR3 contains 15 residues. Germline CDR1 and CDR2: SQVTM and ANQGSEA. V dropped 7 bases and J dropped 8; count of bases not matched to a gene: 12. CDR3 loop: CSELLLAGGSGTQYF. The CDR3, as DNA: TGCAGCGAACTCCTACTAGCGGGAGGGTCGGGTACGCAGTATTTT.

The chain has TRBV7-3 and TRBJ2-1; 7 bases align to TRBD1. The CDR3 spans 16 residues. Trimming took 2 bases from V and 4 from J; bases not matched to a gene: 8. CDR1 is SGHTA and CDR2 is FQGTGA in the germline V gene. The CDR3 DNA reads as TGTGCCAGCAGCTTACTAGGCGGACAGGAGTACAATGAGCAGTTCTTC. This encodes CASSLLGGQEYNEQFF.

The genes are TRBV29-1 and TRBJ2-5, with a weak D call TRBD1 (7 bases). The germline V and J ends were trimmed by 8 bases and 4 bases, with 20 bases remaining between them. The germline V gene has CDR1 SQVTM and CDR2 ANQGSEA. This CDR3 has 14 residues. The CDR3 DNA is TGCAGCTCCCTTCGCAGGGGGGAGCGAGAGACCCAGTACTTC. As protein: CSSLRRGERETQYF.

The chain has TRBV4-2 and TRBJ1-2; possibly TRBD1 for D (5 bases). Germline V lookup: CDR1 LGHNA, CDR2 YNFKEQ. The length of the CDR3 is 14 residues. V lost 4 bases and J 3 bases, leaving 12 bases between the germline ends. CDR3 in DNA: TGTGCCAGCAGCCCAGGCGGGGCATACTATGGCTACACCTTC. Its translation is CASSPGGAYYGYTF.

The chain carries TRBV5-1 and TRBJ2-3; D might be TRBD1 (7 bases). Trimming took off 5 bases at V and 2 bases at J, with 15 bases between the two ends. There are 15 residues in the CDR3. From germline, CDR1 is SGHRS and CDR2 YFSETQ. The CDR3 spells CASRGGIADTDTQYF. The CDR3 region has the DNA TGCGCCAGCAGAGGGGGCATAGCGGACACAGATACGCAGTATTTT.

This sequence joins TRBV12-5 and TRBJ2-3; no firm D call. CDR1 and CDR2 from the germline V gene are LGHNT and FRNRAP. V dropped 0 bases and J dropped 2 bases, with 18 bases sitting between them. The CDR3 runs 18 residues. This CDR3 reads CASGLVTKDPVPTDTQYF. In DNA, the CDR3 is TGTGCTAGTGGTTTGGTGACCAAGGACCCGGTCCCCACAGATACGCAGTATTTT. Variable domain in full (rest from reference TRBV12-5 and TRBJ2-3): DARVTQTPRHKVTEMGQEVTMRCQPILGHNTVFWYRQTMMQGLELLAYFRNRAPLDDSGMPKDRFSAEMPDATLATLKIQPSEPRDSAVYFCASGLVTKDPVPTDTQYFGPGTRLTVL.

The chain is built from TRBV28 and TRBJ2-1; no clear D gene. The CDR3 is made up of 17 amino acids. V was pared by 5 bases and J by 3 bases, with 20 bases between. From germline, CDR1 is MDHEN and CDR2 SYDVKM. The CDR3 region has the DNA TGTGCCAGCAGTGATGTAGGGCCCCTCACTTACTACAATGAGCAGTTCTTC. Translated: CASSDVGPLTYYNEQFF.

The chain joins TRBV5-1 to TRBJ1-4; 7 nucleotides agree with TRBD1. Germline CDR1 SGHRS, CDR2 YFSETQ. V shed 4 bases and J 6 bases; nucleotides not matched to a gene: 9. The CDR3 sequence is 15 residues long. The CDR3 region is CASSGPGQLDEKLFF. CDR3 sequence (DNA): TGCGCCAGCAGCGGACCGGGACAGCTAGATGAAAAACTGTTTTTT.

This clone appeared once. This chain uses TRBV19 with TRBJ1-1, with D possibly matching TRBD1 (5 bases). CDR3 size: 15 residues. CDR1 and CDR2 (germline): LNHDA, SQIVND (reference sequence). V was pared by 4 bases and J by 1 base, with 13 bases between. Written as DNA, the CDR3 is TGTGCCAGTAGTACGCCGACAGCGGGGAACACTGAAGCTTTCTTT. This codes for CASSTPTAGNTEAFF.

This sequence joins TRBV10-1 and TRBJ2-1; 8 positions agree with TRBD2. The junction had 14 bases not matched to a gene; V was cut back by 2 bases and J by 8 bases. There are 17 residues in the CDR3. The V gene's germline CDR1 is WNHNN and CDR2 SYGVQD (reference sequence). This CDR3 is CASSEVAGGRSGHEQFF. The CDR3 bases are TGCGCCAGCAGTGAGGTGGCCGGCGGGAGGAGTGGGCATGAGCAGTTCTTC.

The chain employs TRBV19 and TRBJ1-5; TRBD1 is a possible D gene (5 bases). Germline CDR1 and CDR2: LNHDA and SQIVND (reference sequence). Trimming removed 6 bases at V and 0 bases at J, with 21 bases between. CDR3 length: 18 amino acids. The CDR3 coding sequence is TGTGCCAGTAGAGCCCCAAGCAGGGACCCATATAGCAATCAGCCCCAGCATTTT. It translates to CASRAPSRDPYSNQPQHF.

The CDR3 region is CASSPRWPIYGYTF. CDR3 DNA sequence: TGCGCCAGCAGCCCCCGCTGGCCGATCTATGGCTACACCTTC. This chain links TRBV4-3 with TRBJ1-2; no definite D call. Trimming left V 4 bases short and J 4 bases short, with 13 bases between. Germline V gives CDR1 LGHNA, CDR2 YSLEER. This CDR3 contains 14 residues.

Regarding this clone: A read error may account for a junction end that differs from germline. This chain uses TRBV7-7 with TRBJ2-7, with 9 positions matching TRBD1. The length of the CDR3 is 15 residues. CDR1 is SSHAT, CDR2 FNYEAQ, per germline (reference sequence). CDR3 protein: CASSLGQGSPYEQYF. For the CDR3, the DNA is TGTGCTAGCAGCTTAGGACAGGGGAGTCCCTACGAGCAGTACTTC.

The V and J genes are TRBV5-1 and TRBJ1-2; 9 positions match TRBD1. This CDR3 is 14 amino acids long. V was pared by 4 bases and J by 4 bases, with 5 bases of the junction left unmatched. Germline CDR1 is SGHRS and CDR2 is YFSETQ. The CDR3 is CASSPQGATYGYTF. For the CDR3, the DNA is TGCGCCAGCAGCCCACAGGGGGCGACCTATGGCTACACCTTC.

V is TRBV30 and J is TRBJ2-5; D is ambiguous. V dropped 0 bases and J dropped 1 base, with 9 bases sitting between them. Per the germline V gene, CDR1 is GTSNPN and CDR2 is SVGIG (reference sequence). The CDR3 is made up of 14 amino acids. The CDR3 bases are TGTGCCTGGAGTGTCACACGGTCCCAAGAGACCCAGTACTTC. Translated, it gives CAWSVTRSQETQYF.

The chain combines TRBV7-9 with TRBJ2-3; no definite D call. CDR3 length equals 14 residues. The V and J ends lost 5 bases and 4 bases respectively, with 13 bases between them. Germline V gene data show CDR1 as SEHNR and CDR2 as FQNEAQ (reference sequence). DNA of the CDR3: TGTGCCAGCAGCGACAAACGGTGCGCAGATACGCAGTATTTT. Residues: CASSDKRCADTQYF.

The chain links TRBV6-6 to TRBJ2-5; 9 bases map to TRBD2. Germline CDR1 reads MNHNY; CDR2 reads SVGAGI (reference sequence). The length of the CDR3 is 16 residues. V lost 0 bases and J lost 5; bases outside the gene matches: 7. CDR3 residues: CASSYSNAGGGETQYF. DNA for the CDR3: TGTGCCAGCAGTTACTCGAATGCGGGAGGGGGGGAGACCCAGTACTTC.

The chain recombines TRBV5-5 with TRBJ2-5, with a tentative D call TRBD2 (6 bases). V gave up 1 base and J gave up 1 base, with 14 bases separating them. This CDR3 comprises 16 residues. Germline loops: CDR1 SGHKS, CDR2 YYEKEE (reference sequence). The CDR3 nucleotides read TGTGCCAGCAGCTTGTTTGTGGGGACTTCCCAAGAGACCCAGTACTTC. Amino acids: CASSLFVGTSQETQYF.

This chain links TRBV9 with TRBJ2-5; the D gene is possibly TRBD1 (6 bases). Trimming stripped 0 bases from V and 0 bases from J, with 6 bases between. CDR1 and CDR2 from the germline V gene are SGDLS and YYNGEE. This CDR3 region has 14 residues. As DNA, the CDR3 is TGTGCCAGCAGCGTAGGGACAGACCAAGAGACCCAGTACTTC. It translates to CASSVGTDQETQYF.

The J gene is TRBJ1-2, the V gene TRBV27; 8 bases fit TRBD1. Germline CDR1 reads MNHEY; CDR2 reads SMNVEV (reference sequence). J was trimmed by 2 bases and V by 6 bases; bases with no gene match: 2. The CDR3 sequence is 13 residues long. CDR3 DNA sequence: TGTGCCAGCAGACGACAGGGGAACTATGGCTACACCTTC. This translates into CASRRQGNYGYTF.

V gene TRBV6-1 combines with J gene TRBJ2-1; D is unclear. The germline gives CDR1 MNHNS, CDR2 SASEGT. The V end was cut by 6 bases, the J end by 7 bases, with 16 bases between. The CDR3 contains 14 residues. Here the CDR3 DNA reads TGTGCCAGCAGCCCCCGGGTCTGGCTGAATGAGCAGTTCTTC. Its translation is CASSPRVWLNEQFF.

The chain has TRBV21-1 and TRBJ1-5. TRBV21-1 is listed as a pseudogene. This CDR3 has 11 amino acids. The CDR3 DNA is TGTGCCAGCAGCAAGCGGCCGCCCCAGCATTTT. Translation: CASSKRPPQHF.

The gene calls are TRBV27 and TRBJ2-6; D remains unclear. Germline CDR1 reads MNHEY; CDR2 reads SMNVEV (reference sequence). V was clipped by 3 bases and J by 0 bases, with 0 bases between them. This CDR3 has 13 amino acids. The chain's CDR3 is CASSFSGANVLTF. The CDR3 coding sequence is TGTGCCAGCAGTTTCTCTGGGGCCAACGTCCTGACTTTC.

J is TRBJ2-7 and V is TRBV6-1; D may correspond to TRBD1 or TRBD2 (6 bases each). The CDR3 sequence is 15 residues long. V lost 6 bases to trimming and J lost 4 bases, with 19 bases between them. Germline V gene sequence: CDR1 MNHNS, CDR2 SASEGT. The DNA of the CDR3 is TGTGCCAGCAGGGCGAGGGGGGCCCCCCAATACGAGCAGTACTTC. It translates to CASRARGAPQYEQYF.

The chain joins TRBV5-1 to TRBJ1-4, with TRBD1 matching over 11 bases. V lost 5 bases, J lost 8 bases, and 14 bases stayed unmatched. The germline gives CDR1 SGHRS, CDR2 YFSETQ. There are 17 residues in the CDR3. The CDR3 is CASRAGTGGNRKEKLFF. In DNA form, the CDR3 reads TGCGCCAGCAGGGCCGGGACAGGGGGAAATCGAAAGGAAAAACTGTTTTTT. Full variable domain (rest looked up from reference TRBV5-1 and TRBJ1-4): KAGVTQTPRYLIKTRGQQVTLSCSPISGHRSVSWYQQTPGQGLQFLFEYFSETQRNKGNFPGRFSGRQFSNSRSEMNVSTLELGDSALYLCASRAGTGGNRKEKLFFGSGTQLSVL.